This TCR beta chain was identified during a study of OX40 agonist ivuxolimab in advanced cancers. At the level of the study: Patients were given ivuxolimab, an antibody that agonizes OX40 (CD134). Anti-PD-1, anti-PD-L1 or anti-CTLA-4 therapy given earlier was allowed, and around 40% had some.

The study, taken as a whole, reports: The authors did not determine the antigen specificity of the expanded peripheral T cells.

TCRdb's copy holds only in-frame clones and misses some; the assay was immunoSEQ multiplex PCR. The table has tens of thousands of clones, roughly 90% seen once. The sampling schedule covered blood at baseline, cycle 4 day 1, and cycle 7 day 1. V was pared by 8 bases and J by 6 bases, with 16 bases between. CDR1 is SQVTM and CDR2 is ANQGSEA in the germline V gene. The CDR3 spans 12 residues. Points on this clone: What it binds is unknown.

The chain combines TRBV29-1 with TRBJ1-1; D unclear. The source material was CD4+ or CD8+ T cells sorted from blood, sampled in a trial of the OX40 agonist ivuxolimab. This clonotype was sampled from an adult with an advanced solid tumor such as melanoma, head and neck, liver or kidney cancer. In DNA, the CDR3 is TGCAGCCACTTACCGGGAAGCGCTGAAGCTTTCTTT. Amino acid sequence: CSHLPGSAEAFF.